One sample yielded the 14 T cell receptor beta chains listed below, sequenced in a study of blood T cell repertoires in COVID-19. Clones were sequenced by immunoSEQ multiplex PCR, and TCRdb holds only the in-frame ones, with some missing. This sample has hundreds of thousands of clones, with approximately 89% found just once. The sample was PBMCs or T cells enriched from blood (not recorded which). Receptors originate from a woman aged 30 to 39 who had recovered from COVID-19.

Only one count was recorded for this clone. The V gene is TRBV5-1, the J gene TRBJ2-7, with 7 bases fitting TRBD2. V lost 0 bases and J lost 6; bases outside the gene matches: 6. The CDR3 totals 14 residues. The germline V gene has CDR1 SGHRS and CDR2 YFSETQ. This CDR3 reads CASSLGTSASEQYF. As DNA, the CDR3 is TGCGCCAGCAGCTTGGGGACTAGTGCCTCCGAGCAGTACTTC.

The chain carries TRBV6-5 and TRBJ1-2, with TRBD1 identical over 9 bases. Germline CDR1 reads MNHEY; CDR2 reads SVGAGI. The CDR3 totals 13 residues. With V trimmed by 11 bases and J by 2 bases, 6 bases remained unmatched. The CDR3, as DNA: TGTGCCGCAGGAACAGGGGGCAACTATGGCTACACCTTC. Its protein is CAAGTGGNYGYTF.

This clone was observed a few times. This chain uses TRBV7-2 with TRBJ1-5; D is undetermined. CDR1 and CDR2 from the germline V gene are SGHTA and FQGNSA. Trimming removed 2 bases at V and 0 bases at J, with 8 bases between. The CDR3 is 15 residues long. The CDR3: CASSLTSYSNQPQHF. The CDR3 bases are TGTGCCAGCAGCTTAACAAGTTATAGCAATCAGCCCCAGCATTTT.

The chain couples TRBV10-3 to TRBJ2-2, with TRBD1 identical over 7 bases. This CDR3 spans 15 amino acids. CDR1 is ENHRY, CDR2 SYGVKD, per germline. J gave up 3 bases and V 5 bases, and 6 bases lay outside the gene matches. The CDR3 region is CAISNTGDDTGELFF. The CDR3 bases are TGTGCCATCAGTAACACAGGGGACGACACCGGGGAGCTGTTTTTT.

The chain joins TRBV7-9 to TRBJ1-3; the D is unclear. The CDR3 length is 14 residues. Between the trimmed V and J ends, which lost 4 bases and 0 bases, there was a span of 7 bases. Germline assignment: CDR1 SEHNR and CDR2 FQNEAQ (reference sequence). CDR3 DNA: TGTGCCAGCAGCTCCCGGGACTCTGGAAACACCATATATTTT. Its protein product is CASSSRDSGNTIYF.

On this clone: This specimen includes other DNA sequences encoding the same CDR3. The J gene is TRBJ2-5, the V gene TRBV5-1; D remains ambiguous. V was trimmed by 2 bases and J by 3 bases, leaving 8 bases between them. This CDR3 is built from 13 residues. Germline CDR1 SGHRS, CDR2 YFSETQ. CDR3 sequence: CASSLQREETQYF. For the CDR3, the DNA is TGCGCCAGCAGCTTACAACGGGAAGAGACCCAGTACTTC. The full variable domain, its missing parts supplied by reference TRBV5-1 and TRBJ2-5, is KAGVTQTPRYLIKTRGQQVTLSCSPISGHRSVSWYQQTPGQGLQFLFEYFSETQRNKGNFPGRFSGRQFSNSRSEMNVSTLELGDSALYLCASSLQREETQYFGPGTRLLVL.

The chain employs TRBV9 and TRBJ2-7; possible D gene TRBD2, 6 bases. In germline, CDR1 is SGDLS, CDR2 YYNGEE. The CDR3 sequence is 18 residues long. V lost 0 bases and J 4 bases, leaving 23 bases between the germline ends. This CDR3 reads CASSVGPPQWGVPYEQYF. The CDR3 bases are TGTGCCAGCAGCGTAGGCCCCCCCCAATGGGGGGTTCCATACGAGCAGTACTTC. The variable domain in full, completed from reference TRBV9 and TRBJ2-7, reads DSGVTQTPKHLITATGQRVTLRCSPRSGDLSVYWYQQSLDQGLQFLIQYYNGEERAKGNILERFSAQQFPDLHSELNLSSLELGDSALYFCASSVGPPQWGVPYEQYFGPGTRLTVT.

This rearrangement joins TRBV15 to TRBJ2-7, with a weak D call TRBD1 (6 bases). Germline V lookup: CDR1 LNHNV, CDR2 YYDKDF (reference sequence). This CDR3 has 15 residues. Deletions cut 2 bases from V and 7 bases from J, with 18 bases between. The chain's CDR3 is CATSRRGWGSGEQYF. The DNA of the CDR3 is TGTGCCACCAGCAGAAGGGGGTGGGGAAGCGGAGAGCAGTACTTC.

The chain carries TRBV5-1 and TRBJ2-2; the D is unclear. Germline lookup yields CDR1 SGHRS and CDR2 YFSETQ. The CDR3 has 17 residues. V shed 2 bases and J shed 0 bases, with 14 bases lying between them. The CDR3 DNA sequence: TGCGCCAGCAGCTTAGACTTGCTGACCGCGAACACCGGGGAGCTGTTTTTT. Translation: CASSLDLLTANTGELFF.

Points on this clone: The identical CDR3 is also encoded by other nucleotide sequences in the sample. In DNA, the CDR3 is TGTGCCAGCAGCCAATTAGCGGGAGGGTCGTACGAGCAGTACTTC. Encoded protein: CASSQLAGGSYEQYF. V usage is TRBV4-2 and J usage is TRBJ2-7, with 11 bases identical to TRBD2. V was pared by 2 bases and J by 4 bases, with 4 bases of the junction left unmatched. Germline V gene lookup returns CDR1 LGHNA and CDR2 YNFKEQ. This CDR3 is built from 15 residues.

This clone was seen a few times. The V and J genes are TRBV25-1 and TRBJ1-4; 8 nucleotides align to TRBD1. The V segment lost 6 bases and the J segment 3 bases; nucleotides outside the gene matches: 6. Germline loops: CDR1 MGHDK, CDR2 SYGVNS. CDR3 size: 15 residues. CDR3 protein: CASRPRGRANEKLFF. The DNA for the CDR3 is TGTGCCAGCAGACCCAGGGGGCGGGCTAATGAAAAACTGTTTTTT.

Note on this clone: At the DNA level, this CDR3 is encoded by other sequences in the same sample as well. CDR3 in DNA: TGCGCCAGCAGCTTACAGGGGGATACTGAAGCTTTCTTT. Its translation is CASSLQGDTEAFF. The V and J genes are TRBV5-1 and TRBJ1-1; 8 bases align to TRBD1. V trimming: 2 bases; J trimming: 5 bases; junction bases outside the gene matches: 2. The CDR3 loop spans 13 amino acids. From germline, CDR1 is SGHRS and CDR2 YFSETQ. Filled out from reference TRBV5-1 and TRBJ1-1, the complete variable domain reads KAGVTQTPRYLIKTRGQQVTLSCSPISGHRSVSWYQQTPGQGLQFLFEYFSETQRNKGNFPGRFSGRQFSNSRSEMNVSTLELGDSALYLCASSLQGDTEAFFGQGTRLTVV.

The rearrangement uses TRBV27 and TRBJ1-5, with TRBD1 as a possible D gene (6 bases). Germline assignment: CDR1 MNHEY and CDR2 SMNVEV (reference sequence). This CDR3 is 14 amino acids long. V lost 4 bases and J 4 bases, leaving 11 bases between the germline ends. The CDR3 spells CASSSGGENQPQHF. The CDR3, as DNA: TGTGCCAGCAGTTCGGGGGGCGAGAATCAGCCCCAGCATTTT.

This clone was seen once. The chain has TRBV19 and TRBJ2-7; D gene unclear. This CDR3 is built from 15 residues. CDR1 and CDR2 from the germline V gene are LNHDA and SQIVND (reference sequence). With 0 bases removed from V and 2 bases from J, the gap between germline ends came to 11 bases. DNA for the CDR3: TGTGCCAGTAGTATAGATCTAGGCGGAACCTACGAGCAGTACTTC. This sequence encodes CASSIDLGGTYEQYF.